This entry concerns a single T cell receptor beta chain. The target antigen is unknown. Clones were sequenced by immunoSEQ multiplex PCR, and TCRdb holds only the in-frame ones, with some missing. The sample carries approximately 41,000 clones, around 76% recorded once. Germline CDR1 is MNHEY and CDR2 is SMNVEV (reference sequence). Deletions cut 6 bases from V and 3 bases from J, with 9 bases between. This CDR3 has 14 amino acids. The record originates from a study of a mutant IDH1 vaccine in newly diagnosed glioma. Time point reported: week 23, last vaccination. Doses comprised 300 ug of mutant IDH1 20-mer peptide each, plus topical imiquimod.

The sequence was collected from a woman aged 40 to 55 with glioma. Some clones in this sample may be carry-over from other donors' samples. The sequenced sample was PBMCs, obtained from a glioma patient whose treatment included an IDH1 peptide vaccine. V usage is TRBV27 and J usage is TRBJ2-6; D ambiguous. Here the CDR3 DNA reads TGTGCCAGCAGACAAACCCGTGGGGCCAACGTCCTGACTTTC. It yields the protein CASRQTRGANVLTF.